This T cell receptor beta chain comes out of a study of blood T cells in healthy people across ages. Study information: Per every two T cells, about one barcoded beta molecule was captured by template switching.

The authors ran a second PCR of about 6 to 11 cycles using a sample-barcoded 5' primer and a J-beta primer mix. TCRdb re-called the 5' RACE reads through MiXCR, storing one row per CDR3 protein. The table lists over a million distinct CDR3 sequences, 59% of them singletons. Looked up from germline, CDR1 is MGHRA and CDR2 is YSYEKL. The CDR3 contains 14 residues. J gave up 7 bases and V 5 bases, and 8 bases lay outside the gene matches. This sequence was found in a young man in good health. The V gene is TRBV4-1, the J gene TRBJ2-1, with TRBD1 matching 7 bases. The sample taken for sequencing was blood. The CDR3 spells CASSSPGQRNEQFF. CDR3 nucleotides: TGCGCCAGCAGCTCACCGGGACAGAGAAATGAGCAGTTCTTC.